This T cell receptor (beta chain) is from a study of cytomegalovirus exposure and HLA in healthy donors. Vbeta (60) and Jbeta (13) primers were used in the PCR. Libraries were prepared by immunoSEQ multiplex PCR; TCRdb keeps only in-frame clonotypes and omits some of them. The profile shows some 190,000 clones, 82% of them singletons. What was sequenced was PBMCs. The receptor comes from a man between 35 and 55 years old in good health and CMV-seronegative.

The chain's CDR3 is CASSLDSGSTDTQYF. The CDR3 DNA follows: TGTGCCAGCAGCTTGGACTCCGGGAGCACAGATACGCAGTATTTT. The chain recombines TRBV5-4 with TRBJ2-3; D uncertain. Trimming shortened V by 0 bases and J by 0 bases, and 8 bases separated the two germline ends. The CDR3 consists of 15 residues. Germline lookup yields CDR1 SGHNT and CDR2 YYREEE (reference sequence).